Below are 25 T cell receptor beta chains sequenced from a single sample in a study of T cells in Graves' hyperthyroidism and ophthalmopathy. Authors of the study amplified TCR beta CDR3 regions from RNA transcripts. During a first-round RT-PCR of the TCR CDR3, the HTBI primer set was used. Via MiXCR, TCRdb re-called the multiplex PCR reads, giving one row per CDR3 protein. The sample has about 370,000 distinct CDR3 sequences; 15% are singletons. Input material: blood. These receptors were taken from a woman aged 60-75 years with Graves' ophthalmopathy.

There are many counts of this clonotype. The gene calls are TRBV6-6 and TRBJ2-7, with TRBD2 identical over 10 bases. V shed 0 bases, J shed 5 bases, and the junction held 4 bases outside the gene matches. The germline gives CDR1 MNHNY, CDR2 SVGAGI (reference sequence). This CDR3 comprises 15 residues. For the CDR3, the DNA is TGTGCCAGCAGTTACTCGCTAGCGGGAGTAAACGAGCAGTACTTC. Amino acids: CASSYSLAGVNEQYF.

In the case of this clonotype: The junction differs from germline at one of its ends, possibly a read error. The chain is built from TRBV3-1 and TRBJ1-2; D is ambiguous. Per germline, CDR1 LGHDT and CDR2 YNNKEL (reference sequence). The CDR3 spans 13 residues. CDR3 nucleotides: TGTACCAGCAGCCATGGTCCTAACTATGGCTACACCTTC. This translates into CTSSHGPNYGYTF.

This chain's CDR3 is CASSFATSGRAEETQYF. In DNA form, the CDR3 reads TGCGCCAGCAGCTTCGCGACTAGCGGGAGGGCCGAAGAGACCCAGTACTTC. This chain connects TRBV5-1 to TRBJ2-5; 14 nucleotides match TRBD2. V lost 2 bases, J lost 3 bases, and 6 bases stayed unmatched. Germline V gene sequence: CDR1 SGHRS, CDR2 YFSETQ. The CDR3 loop spans 17 amino acids.

The V call is TRBV12-3 or TRBV12-4, the J call TRBJ2-5; D is possibly TRBD1 or TRBD2 (6 bases each). The CDR3 totals 15 residues. V was pared by 6 bases and J by 4 bases, with 18 bases between. The DNA for the CDR3 is TGTGCCAGCAGGTCAGGGGAGGAGGGCCCAGAGACCCAGTACTTC. It encodes CASRSGEEGPETQYF.

Remarks on this clonotype: Given a much more abundant clone one base away, this may be a read error. The V call is TRBV18, the J call TRBJ2-3; perhaps TRBD2 as D (6 bases). With 3 bases removed from V and 1 base from J, the gap between germline ends came to 14 bases. The CDR3 is 16 amino acids. From germline, CDR1 is KGHSH and CDR2 LQKENI. This chain's CDR3 is CASSPNRGARTDTQYF. The DNA for the CDR3 is TGTGCCAGCTCACCGAATCGCGGGGCCCGCACAGATACGCAGTATTTT.

The chain employs TRBV16 and TRBJ2-7; D not certain. The germline V gene has CDR1 KGHSY and CDR2 FQNENV. CDR3 length: 12 amino acids. With 2 bases removed from V and 5 bases from J, the gap between germline ends came to 7 bases. The CDR3 protein is CASSQLSDEQYF. The DNA of the CDR3 is TGTGCCAGCAGCCAACTTTCCGACGAGCAGTACTTC.

Note on this clonotype: Mismatch with germline at one junction end may stem from a read error. V is TRBV10-3 and J is TRBJ2-5, with D uncertain. In germline, CDR1 is ENHRY, CDR2 SYGVKD. The length of the CDR3 is 13 residues. This CDR3 reads CVISELHQETQYF. CDR3 nucleotide sequence: TGTGTCATCAGTGAATTACACCAAGAGACCCAGTACTTC.

This clonotype has at least ten counts. J is TRBJ2-3 and V is TRBV20-1, with D perhaps TRBD2 (6 bases). The V end was cut by 3 bases, the J end by 2 bases, with 12 bases between. The CDR3 length is 14 residues. CDR1 and CDR2 from the germline V gene are DFQATT and SNEGSKA (reference sequence). CDR3 nucleotide sequence: TGCAGTGCTAGGGGGAGGAGGGCCACAGATACGCAGTATTTT. This encodes CSARGRRATDTQYF.

This sequence joins TRBV5-5 and TRBJ1-1, with 7 bases fitting TRBD1. With V trimmed by 2 bases and J by 4 bases, 8 bases remained unmatched. The CDR3 sequence is 15 residues long. Per germline, CDR1 SGHKS and CDR2 YYEKEE (reference sequence). The CDR3 nucleotides are TGTGCCAGCAGCTTTCCGGGACAGCACACCACTGAAGCTTTCTTT. It yields the protein CASSFPGQHTTEAFF.

The sample holds many counts of this clonotype. This chain uses TRBV27 with TRBJ2-5; D not certain. This CDR3 region has 13 residues. Per germline, CDR1 MNHEY and CDR2 SMNVEV (reference sequence). V dropped 2 bases and J dropped 2 bases, with 6 bases sitting between them. In nucleotides, the CDR3 is TGTGCCAGCAGTTTAGCTAGACAAGAGACCCAGTACTTC. It codes for CASSLARQETQYF.

Many counts were recorded for this clonotype. The chain uses TRBV6-2 or TRBV6-3 and TRBJ2-1, with D perhaps being TRBD1 or TRBD2 (6 bases each). Trimming removed 8 bases at V and 6 bases at J, with 20 bases between. Per the germline V gene, CDR1 is MNHEY and CDR2 is SVGEGT. CDR3 length: 15 residues. Here the CDR3 reads CASEGGWARPNEQFF. CDR3 DNA sequence: TGTGCCAGCGAGGGGGGCTGGGCCAGACCCAATGAGCAGTTCTTC.

This clonotype was recorded a few times. The chain links TRBV7-2 to TRBJ2-7; 9 bases match TRBD2. Unmatched junction bases numbered 6, after V lost 3 bases and J lost 6 bases. Germline V gene lookup returns CDR1 SGHTA and CDR2 FQGNSA. The CDR3 runs to 14 residues. The CDR3 coding sequence is TGTGCCAGCAGCTTTGAGGGACTAGCCGGCGAGCAGTACTTC. It is translated as CASSFEGLAGEQYF.

In its sample, this clonotype was seen many times. V gene TRBV5-1 combines with J gene TRBJ2-5; D is unclear. Trimming pared 4 bases from V and 4 bases from J, leaving 11 bases between. The CDR3 covers 13 residues. CDR1 is SGHRS, CDR2 YFSETQ, per germline. CDR3 protein: CASSPDGGETQYF. CDR3 bases: TGCGCCAGCAGCCCGGACGGTGGAGAGACCCAGTACTTC. Full variable domain (missing parts from reference TRBV5-1 and TRBJ2-5): KAGVTQTPRYLIKTRGQQVTLSCSPISGHRSVSWYQQTPGQGLQFLFEYFSETQRNKGNFPGRFSGRQFSNSRSEMNVSTLELGDSALYLCASSPDGGETQYFGPGTRLLVL.

This clonotype came up many times. This chain uses TRBV28 with TRBJ2-7; no clear D gene. CDR1 and CDR2 (germline): MDHEN, SYDVKM. The V and J ends lost 7 bases and 2 bases respectively, with 6 bases between them. This CDR3 comprises 11 residues. As DNA, the CDR3 is TGTGCCAGCACCTACGCCTACGAGCAGTACTTC. This encodes CASTYAYEQYF.

There are a few counts of this clonotype. The rearrangement joins TRBV6-2 or TRBV6-3 to TRBJ2-1; possibly TRBD1 for D (6 bases). The CDR3 has 17 amino acids. CDR1 MNHEY and CDR2 SVGEGT come from the germline V gene. V dropped 6 bases and J dropped 4 bases, with 22 bases sitting between them. The CDR3 sequence: CASSPHDRPGKYNEQFF. CDR3 DNA sequence: TGTGCCAGCAGCCCCCATGACAGGCCAGGCAAGTACAATGAGCAGTTCTTC.

This clonotype was counted ten times or more. The J gene is TRBJ2-4, the V gene TRBV11-2; D is uncertain. The CDR3 runs to 16 residues. The germline V gene has CDR1 SGHAT and CDR2 FQNNGV. The V end was cut by 1 base, the J end by 1 base, with 11 bases between. CDR3 loop: CASSLVDRQAKNIQYF. In DNA form, the CDR3 reads TGTGCCAGCAGCTTAGTCGATCGGCAGGCCAAAAACATTCAGTACTTC.

J is TRBJ2-1 and V is TRBV27; 13 bases are a match to TRBD2. CDR1 MNHEY and CDR2 SMNVEV come from the germline V gene (reference sequence). V dropped 4 bases and J dropped 10; count of bases not matched to a gene: 7. The CDR3 has 15 residues. Written as DNA, the CDR3 is TGTGCCAGCAGTTCCAGACTAGCGGGAGGCCTCGAGCAGTTCTTC. Its protein is CASSSRLAGGLEQFF.

This clonotype was observed at least ten times. The chain has TRBV29-1 and TRBJ1-5, with D possibly being TRBD1 (6 bases). The CDR3 extends over 13 amino acids. Looked up from germline, CDR1 is SQVTM and CDR2 is ANQGSEA. The V and J ends lost 4 bases and 6 bases respectively, with 13 bases between them. CDR3: CSVARGGGQPQHF. The CDR3 DNA follows: TGCAGCGTTGCCAGAGGAGGGGGTCAGCCCCAGCATTTT.

The chain joins TRBV19 to TRBJ2-1; TRBD1 is a possible D gene (6 bases). Looked up from germline, CDR1 is LNHDA and CDR2 is SQIVND (reference sequence). V was trimmed by 6 bases and J by 11 bases, leaving 20 bases between them. This CDR3 contains 14 residues. Here the CDR3 reads CASSSQGIPAKQFF. CDR3 sequence (DNA): TGTGCCAGTAGCTCACAGGGAATACCCGCCAAGCAGTTCTTC.

This clonotype occurred many times. This chain connects TRBV29-1 to TRBJ2-1; TRBD2 agrees at 9 bases. V was clipped by 1 base and J by 6 bases; unmatched bases: 4. This CDR3 region has 14 residues. Germline V CDR1 and CDR2: SQVTM, ANQGSEA. The CDR3: CSVEGGRATNEQFF. For the CDR3, the DNA is TGCAGCGTTGAAGGCGGGAGGGCCACCAATGAGCAGTTCTTC.

This clonotype was seen repeatedly, ten times or more. The rearrangement uses TRBV20-1 and TRBJ2-3; 9 bases agree with TRBD2. This CDR3 region has 17 residues. Germline values: CDR1 DFQATT, CDR2 SNEGSKA (reference sequence). Trimming cost V 0 bases and J 1 base; bases outside gene matches: 8. CDR3 region: CSARDGGRAGRTDTQYF. The DNA for the CDR3 is TGCAGTGCTAGAGATGGCGGGAGGGCCGGGCGCACAGATACGCAGTATTTT.

As for this clonotype: Being one base from a much bigger clone, this may be a read error. J is TRBJ2-7 and V is TRBV4-2; the D gene is possibly TRBD2 (6 bases). Germline V gene sequence: CDR1 LGHNA, CDR2 YNFKEQ. The CDR3 loop spans 15 amino acids. The CDR3 protein is CASSQDNSGRYEQCF. The CDR3 coding sequence is TGTGCCAGCAGCCAAGATAACAGCGGGCGCTACGAGCAGTGCTTC.

This clonotype has a handful of counts. No conserved phenylalanine or tryptophan ends this CDR3, so it is likely a read error. The V and J genes are TRBV13 and TRBJ2-1, with TRBD2 as a possible D gene (5 bases). V was trimmed by 4 bases and J by 4 bases, leaving 14 bases between them. The CDR3 loop spans 15 amino acids. Germline CDR1 reads PRHDT; CDR2 reads FYEKMQ (reference sequence). DNA of the CDR3: TGTGCCAGCAGCTCCCGCGCGGGTATTTACAATGAGCAGTTCCTC. This translates into CASSSRAGIYNEQFL.

This clonotype has a count of ten or more. V is TRBV3-1 and J is TRBJ1-5, with 7 bases identical to TRBD1. The V gene end was trimmed by 3 bases and the J gene end by 4 bases; junction bases not matched to a gene: 3. Germline CDR1 and CDR2: LGHDT and YNNKEL (reference sequence). The CDR3 contains 14 residues. The CDR3 is CASSHAGGNQPQHF. The CDR3 region has the DNA TGTGCCAGCAGCCACGCAGGGGGGAATCAGCCCCAGCATTTT.

This chain connects TRBV24-1 to TRBJ2-1; 13 bases map to TRBD2. Germline V CDR1 and CDR2: KGHDR, SFDVKD. CDR3 length: 16 amino acids. V was pared by 4 bases and J by 2 bases, with 1 base of the junction left unmatched. This CDR3 reads CATSDTSGRAYNEQFF. The CDR3, as DNA: TGTGCCACCAGTGACACTAGCGGGAGGGCCTACAATGAGCAGTTCTTC.